Following are 32 T cell receptor beta chains from one sample sequenced in a study of blood T cell repertoires in COVID-19. Profiled with immunoSEQ multiplex PCR; TCRdb holds only in-frame clones, not every one. The data contain 55,000 to 70,000 clones, 90% to 95% of them singletons. The sequenced sample was peripheral blood. The source of these receptors is a man in his forties with COVID-19, enrolled during active disease.

This clone showed up just a few times. The chain combines TRBV11-3 with TRBJ1-5; weak D call: TRBD1 (6 bases). Germline loops: CDR1 SGHNT, CDR2 YENEEA. The CDR3 sequence is 15 residues long. With 2 bases removed from V and 3 bases from J, the gap between germline ends came to 11 bases. The CDR3 protein is CASSLKGVFNQPQHF. The CDR3 nucleotides read TGTGCCAGCAGCTTAAAGGGGGTATTCAATCAGCCCCAGCATTTT. Filled out from reference TRBV11-3 and TRBJ1-5, the complete variable domain reads EAGVVQSPRYKIIEKKQPVAFWCNPISGHNTLYWYLQNLGQGPELLIRYENEEAVDDSQLPKDRFSAERLKGVDSTLKIQPAELGDSAVYLCASSLKGVFNQPQHFGDGTRLSIL.

The chain links TRBV3-1 (or the pseudogene TRBV3-2) to TRBJ1-6; D unresolved. The CDR3 runs to 14 residues. Germline CDR1 reads LGHDT; CDR2 reads YNNKEL (reference sequence). Trimming stripped 5 bases from V and 5 bases from J, with 10 bases between. The CDR3 coding sequence is TGTGCCAGCAGCGTCCGGAGGGATAATTCACCCCTCCACTTT. It specifies CASSVRRDNSPLHF.

This sequence joins TRBV7-7 and TRBJ2-5; no clear D. Germline lookup yields CDR1 SSHAT and CDR2 FNYEAQ (reference sequence). V lost 1 base, J lost 2 bases, and 14 bases lay in between. The CDR3 extends over 16 amino acids. Here the CDR3 reads CASSLGLGGQQETQYF. The CDR3, as DNA: TGTGCCAGCAGCTTAGGTCTTGGTGGGCAGCAAGAGACCCAGTACTTC.

The chain carries TRBV6-1 and TRBJ1-3; no clear D gene. The length of the CDR3 is 16 residues. CDR1 is MNHNS, CDR2 SASEGT, per germline. V shed 3 bases and J shed 0 bases, with 12 bases lying between them. The CDR3 is CASSEQLPLSGNTIYF. In DNA, the CDR3 is TGTGCCAGCAGTGAGCAGTTACCCCTCTCTGGAAACACCATATATTTT.

This sequence joins TRBV18 and TRBJ1-2; D gene unclear. With 1 base removed from V and 3 bases from J, the gap between germline ends came to 9 bases. In germline, CDR1 is KGHSH, CDR2 LQKENI. The CDR3 runs to 14 residues. In DNA form, the CDR3 reads TGTGCCAGCTCACCACAGGAGAAGGACTATGGCTACACCTTC. Amino acids: CASSPQEKDYGYTF.

The rearrangement links TRBV10-1 to TRBJ1-1; TRBD1 agrees at 8 bases. Per germline, CDR1 WNHNN and CDR2 SYGVQD (reference sequence). Trimming removed 3 bases from V and 6 bases from J; junction bases left unmatched: 6. The CDR3 length is 14 residues. The CDR3 sequence is CASSDGQGWAEAFF. The CDR3 nucleotides read TGCGCCAGCAGTGACGGACAGGGTTGGGCTGAAGCTTTCTTT.

The chain couples TRBV5-1 to TRBJ1-6, with 7 bases fitting TRBD1. The V gene end was trimmed by 4 bases and the J gene end by 8 bases; junction bases not matched to a gene: 6. Germline assignment: CDR1 SGHRS and CDR2 YFSETQ. This CDR3 contains 14 residues. The CDR3 DNA sequence: TGCGCCAGCAGCATGGAGGGGGCGCATTCACCCCTCCACTTT. It codes for CASSMEGAHSPLHF.

This chain uses TRBV30 with TRBJ1-1; D uncertain. The CDR3 is 14 amino acids. The germline V and J ends were trimmed by 0 bases and 1 base, with 9 bases remaining between them. In germline, CDR1 is GTSNPN, CDR2 SVGIG (reference sequence). CDR3 coding DNA: TGTGCCTGGAGTGTATGGCACGAGAACACTGAAGCTTTCTTT. This codes for CAWSVWHENTEAFF.

This rearrangement joins TRBV2 to TRBJ2-5; TRBD1 agrees at 10 bases. The V segment lost 6 bases and the J segment 3 bases; nucleotides outside the gene matches: 4. Per germline, CDR1 SNHLY and CDR2 FYNNEI. The CDR3 covers 14 residues. CDR3: CASSRGTGEETQYF. The DNA of the CDR3 is TGTGCCAGCAGCAGAGGGACAGGGGAAGAGACCCAGTACTTC.

The rearrangement links TRBV4-2 to TRBJ2-1; 9 bases match TRBD1. The V segment lost 0 bases and the J segment 1 base; nucleotides outside the gene matches: 4. Germline V gives CDR1 LGHNA, CDR2 YNFKEQ. The CDR3 sequence is 17 residues long. The DNA of the CDR3 is TGTGCCAGCAGCCAAGAAACAGGGGGCGCGTCCTACAATGAGCAGTTCTTC. This gives the protein CASSQETGGASYNEQFF.

This chain links TRBV10-2 with TRBJ1-1; 8 nucleotides align to TRBD1. J lost 3 bases, V lost 6 bases, and 6 bases had no gene match. CDR1 WSHSY and CDR2 SAAADI come from the germline V gene. This CDR3 comprises 14 residues. The CDR3 loop is CASSKLTGDTEAFF. The CDR3 nucleotides are TGCGCCAGCAGCAAGCTGACAGGGGACACTGAAGCTTTCTTT.

J is TRBJ1-3 and V is TRBV25-1, with D unclear. The V gene lost 4 bases and the J gene lost 4 bases, with 8 bases spanning the gap. This CDR3 contains 13 residues. Germline CDR1 reads MGHDK; CDR2 reads SYGVNS. The CDR3 nucleotides read TGTGCCAGCAGTGCGTTCGGGGGAAACACCATATATTTT. This gives the protein CASSAFGGNTIYF.

V and J are TRBV19 and TRBJ2-7, with D possibly matching TRBD2 (5 bases). The length of the CDR3 is 15 residues. The V gene lost 4 bases and the J gene lost 4 bases, with 17 bases spanning the gap. The germline CDR1 and CDR2 sequences are LNHDA and SQIVND (reference sequence). CDR3 nucleotides: TGTGCCAGTAGTACCCCCCGGGGAAGGGCGTACGAGCAGTACTTC. It yields the protein CASSTPRGRAYEQYF.

The chain combines TRBV30 with TRBJ2-5; 11 bases fit TRBD2. The germline CDR1 and CDR2 sequences are GTSNPN and SVGIG (reference sequence). This CDR3 is built from 15 residues. V was pared by 3 bases and J by 2 bases, with 5 bases of the junction left unmatched. CDR3 sequence: CAWSAGLAVQETQYF. CDR3 DNA: TGTGCCTGGAGCGCGGGACTAGCGGTGCAAGAGACCCAGTACTTC.

Here the CDR3 DNA reads TGCAGCGTTCGAGATTATGTCCCCCCCTACGAGCAGTACTTC. This gives the protein CSVRDYVPPYEQYF. The chain is built from TRBV29-1 and TRBJ2-7; D unresolved. The CDR3 is made up of 14 amino acids. Trimming took 5 bases from V and 2 from J, leaving 16 bases between them. CDR1 is SQVTM and CDR2 is ANQGSEA in the germline V gene.

This clone has just one count. The rearrangement uses TRBV6-6 and TRBJ1-4, with D maybe TRBD1 (5 bases). V dropped 6 bases and J dropped 7 bases, with 9 bases sitting between them. The CDR3 covers 12 residues. From germline, CDR1 is MNHNY and CDR2 SVGAGI (reference sequence). This chain's CDR3 is CASSRDFEKLFF. The CDR3 region has the DNA TGTGCCAGCAGCAGGGATTTTGAAAAACTGTTTTTT.

The rearrangement joins TRBV5-6 to TRBJ1-6; maybe TRBD1 (5 bases). Trimming took 1 base from V and 9 from J, leaving 17 bases between them. The CDR3 contains 16 residues. Germline V gene data show CDR1 as SGHDT and CDR2 as YYEEEE. The CDR3 spells CASSLMGIGVGSPLHF. The CDR3 nucleotides are TGTGCCAGCAGCTTGATGGGGATAGGGGTGGGTTCACCCCTCCACTTT.

The chain combines TRBV5-4 with TRBJ1-6; tentatively, D is TRBD1 (6 bases). The CDR3 sequence is 14 residues long. Trimming left V 4 bases short and J 7 bases short, with 12 bases between. Germline V gene lookup returns CDR1 SGHNT and CDR2 YYREEE (reference sequence). The CDR3 DNA sequence: TGTGCCAGCAGCATGGACAGCCTGAATTCACCCCTCCACTTT. This codes for CASSMDSLNSPLHF.

The gene calls are TRBV30 and TRBJ2-3; 8 positions agree with TRBD2. J gave up 5 bases and V 3 bases, and 4 bases lay outside the gene matches. The CDR3 spans 13 residues. The germline gives CDR1 GTSNPN, CDR2 SVGIG (reference sequence). The DNA for the CDR3 is TGTGCCTGGAGGGTCGGGGGGGGAGATACGCAGTATTTT. This gives the protein CAWRVGGGDTQYF.

The chain recombines TRBV11-3 with TRBJ2-1; TRBD2 agrees at 10 bases. Germline V gene data show CDR1 as SGHNT and CDR2 as YENEEA. The CDR3 runs 16 residues. The ends lost 5 bases at V and 8 bases at J; junction bases unmatched: 12. This CDR3 reads CASSQLGASGGDEQFF. CDR3 DNA sequence: TGTGCCAGCAGCCAGCTAGGGGCTAGCGGGGGCGATGAGCAGTTCTTC.

The genes are TRBV30 and TRBJ2-1; D is unclear. Germline loops: CDR1 GTSNPN, CDR2 SVGIG (reference sequence). Trimming cost V 0 bases and J 12 bases, with 9 bases left between them. This CDR3 spans 11 amino acids. The CDR3: CAWSVPDRQFF. In DNA form, the CDR3 reads TGTGCCTGGAGTGTTCCCGATAGGCAGTTCTTC.

This chain uses TRBV28 with TRBJ2-6, with 8 bases identical to TRBD1. CDR1 and CDR2 from the germline V gene are MDHEN and SYDVKM. The CDR3 runs to 20 residues. V shed 7 bases and J 0 bases; nucleotides not matched to a gene: 17. The CDR3 nucleotides are TGTGCCAGCACCACTGATGTGACAGGGGTTCCCCACTCTGGGGCCAACGTCCTGACTTTC. This gives the protein CASTTDVTGVPHSGANVLTF.

The V call is TRBV19, the J call TRBJ2-5; 9 positions agree with TRBD1. V was clipped by 4 bases and J by 3 bases; unmatched bases: 6. This CDR3 is built from 15 residues. The germline gives CDR1 LNHDA, CDR2 SQIVND (reference sequence). The CDR3 region is CASSTDTGGEETQYF. The CDR3 DNA is TGTGCCAGTAGTACTGACACAGGGGGCGAAGAGACCCAGTACTTC.

The J gene is TRBJ2-1, the V gene TRBV5-1; maybe TRBD1 (6 bases). V lost 4 bases and J lost 0, with 14 bases in between. Germline CDR1 is SGHRS and CDR2 is YFSETQ. This CDR3 has 16 residues. CDR3 region: CASSIQQGSSYNEQFF. DNA for the CDR3: TGCGCCAGCAGCATCCAACAGGGAAGCTCCTACAATGAGCAGTTCTTC.

The V call is TRBV28, the J call TRBJ1-2; the D gene is possibly TRBD1 (6 bases). The V end lost 3 bases, the J end lost 0 bases, and 17 bases lay between the germline ends. Germline loops: CDR1 MDHEN, CDR2 SYDVKM. The CDR3 covers 17 residues. The CDR3: CASSFPFGGATNYGYTF. CDR3 in DNA: TGTGCCAGCAGTTTCCCGTTTGGGGGGGCCACTAACTATGGCTACACCTTC.

This chain uses TRBV5-1 with TRBJ2-7, with 8 bases lining up with TRBD2. From germline, CDR1 is SGHRS and CDR2 YFSETQ. The CDR3 contains 18 residues. Trimming removed 1 base from V and 4 bases from J; junction bases left unmatched: 16. The CDR3 bases are TGCGCCAGCAGCTTGTGGGGGGCGCTGGCGGGGGGCCCGTACGAGCAGTACTTC. Translating it yields CASSLWGALAGGPYEQYF.

This clone appeared once. This chain joins TRBV5-1 and TRBJ1-1; TRBD1 agrees at 8 bases. V lost 4 bases to trimming and J lost 2 bases; unmatched junction nucleotides: 7. The CDR3 spans 15 residues. Germline V lookup: CDR1 SGHRS, CDR2 YFSETQ. The CDR3 nucleotides are TGCGCCAGCAGCAAGGGACAGGAGGAAAACACTGAAGCTTTCTTT. Its translation: CASSKGQEENTEAFF.

The rearrangement joins TRBV9 to TRBJ1-6, with D tentatively TRBD1 (5 bases). CDR3 size: 15 residues. The V and J ends lost 7 bases and 10 bases respectively, with 21 bases between them. Germline CDR1 SGDLS, CDR2 YYNGEE. The CDR3 nucleotides read TGTGCCAGCGGAAGTCCCACACAGGCCGGCTCACCCCTCCACTTT. Its translation is CASGSPTQAGSPLHF.

The chain employs TRBV3-1 (or the pseudogene TRBV3-2) and TRBJ1-1; D might be TRBD1 (5 bases). The germline V gene has CDR1 LGHDT and CDR2 YNNKEL (reference sequence). The CDR3 length is 14 residues. V was clipped by 4 bases and J by 7 bases, with 16 bases between them. CDR3 nucleotides: TGTGCCAGCAGCCTGAGCGTGCGACAGTATGAAGCTTTCTTT. This translates into CASSLSVRQYEAFF.

As DNA, the CDR3 is TGTGCCAGCAGCGTAGGTGGACAGCCGACTCCTACCTTC. Its protein product is CASSVGGQPTPTF. The chain couples TRBV9 to TRBJ1-2, with D possibly matching TRBD1 (6 bases). This CDR3 is built from 13 residues. In germline, CDR1 is SGDLS, CDR2 YYNGEE. The ends were cut back, 0 bases at V and 14 bases at J, with 17 bases in the middle.

V is TRBV30 and J is TRBJ1-2, with 8 bases matching TRBD1. Trimming removed 2 bases from V and 9 bases from J; junction bases left unmatched: 8. This CDR3 spans 13 amino acids. Germline CDR1 GTSNPN, CDR2 SVGIG (reference sequence). The CDR3 region has the DNA TGTGCCTGGAGTCCGGGACAGGAGATTAGCTACACCTTC. Protein sequence: CAWSPGQEISYTF.

The rearrangement uses TRBV7-9 and TRBJ2-7, with D perhaps TRBD2 (5 bases). Trimming shortened V by 2 bases and J by 2 bases, and 22 bases separated the two germline ends. Per germline, CDR1 SEHNR and CDR2 FQNEAQ (reference sequence). The CDR3 extends over 18 amino acids. For the CDR3, the DNA is TGTGCCAGCAGCTTACCTTCCACGAGCGGATTTTCCCCCTACGAGCAGTACTTC. Its translation is CASSLPSTSGFSPYEQYF.